The 18 T cell receptor beta chains in this list originate from one sample, sequenced in a study of blood T cell repertoires in COVID-19. This table comes from immunoSEQ multiplex PCR, and its TCRdb copy is limited to in-frame clones, with some not included. Counted here are about 280,000 clones, 87% occurring once; the ten biggest clones make up roughly 6.2%. The sequencing sample was made of PBMCs or T cells enriched from blood (not recorded which). The receptors were sampled from a woman between 40 and 50 years old who had recovered from COVID-19.

This clone appeared a few times. The CDR3 nucleotides read TGTGCCAGCAGCGTTGGGGGCAGGGGGGGCTACACCTTC. As protein: CASSVGGRGGYTF. The chain links TRBV4-2 to TRBJ1-2; TRBD1 matches 7 bases. This CDR3 is built from 13 residues. Germline values: CDR1 LGHNA, CDR2 YNFKEQ. Germline trimming cut 5 bases from V and 8 bases from J; bases unmatched to any gene: 8.

This chain uses TRBV7-2 with TRBJ1-2; D remains unclear. The ends were cut back, 4 bases at V and 8 bases at J, with 17 bases in the middle. The germline V gene has CDR1 SGHTA and CDR2 FQGNSA. The CDR3 runs 14 residues. CDR3 DNA sequence: TGTGCCAGCAGCTCCAGTAATCGGGTGATCGGCTACACCTTC. Its translation is CASSSSNRVIGYTF.

The chain combines TRBV28 with TRBJ2-1; TRBD1 agrees at 9 bases. With V trimmed by 6 bases and J by 3 bases, 9 bases remained unmatched. The CDR3 sequence is 16 residues long. The germline CDR1 and CDR2 sequences are MDHEN and SYDVKM. The CDR3 DNA sequence: TGTGCCAGCAGCCTTTACGGGACAGGGTACTACAATGAGCAGTTCTTC. The encoded protein is CASSLYGTGYYNEQFF.

The chain employs TRBV29-1 and TRBJ1-1; 7 nucleotides match TRBD1. V gave up 0 bases and J gave up 7 bases; unmatched junction bases: 5. This CDR3 has 13 amino acids. The germline V gene encodes CDR1 SQVTM and CDR2 ANQGSEA. The CDR3 loop reads CSVEDSGTVEAFF. As DNA, the CDR3 is TGCAGCGTTGAAGATTCAGGGACAGTTGAAGCTTTCTTT.

The chain employs TRBV28 and TRBJ2-5; 10 bases are a match to TRBD2. Per the germline V gene, CDR1 is MDHEN and CDR2 is SYDVKM. V trimming: 6 bases; J trimming: 5 bases; junction bases outside the gene matches: 6. The CDR3 runs to 14 residues. This chain's CDR3 is CASSLSGRSETQYF. The CDR3 region has the DNA TGTGCCAGCAGCCTTAGCGGGAGGTCGGAGACCCAGTACTTC. Full variable domain (remainder filled in from reference TRBV28 and TRBJ2-5): DVKVTQSSRYLVKRTGEKVFLECVQDMDHENMFWYRQDPGLGLRLIYFSYDVKMKEKGDIPEGYSVSREKKERFSLILESASTNQTSMYLCASSLSGRSETQYFGPGTRLLVL.

The V and J genes are TRBV2 and TRBJ2-2; 12 bases align to TRBD2. The CDR3 totals 14 residues. Trimming at V came to 9 bases and at J to 5 bases, leaving 4 bases not matched to a gene. The V gene's germline CDR1 is SNHLY and CDR2 FYNNEI. This CDR3 reads CARGLAGGTGELFF. The CDR3 DNA reads as TGTGCCAGGGGACTAGCGGGTGGGACCGGGGAGCTGTTTTTT.

This clone showed up just a few times. For the CDR3, the DNA is TGCGCCAGCAGCTTCAGACAAGCTAATTCACCCCTCCACTTT. It encodes CASSFRQANSPLHF. The chain is built from TRBV5-1 and TRBJ1-6; unclear D gene. Germline CDR1 reads SGHRS; CDR2 reads YFSETQ. The CDR3 extends over 14 amino acids. The V end was cut by 2 bases, the J end by 6 bases, with 9 bases between.

The rearrangement links TRBV24-1 to TRBJ2-5, with TRBD1 matching over 10 bases. Unmatched junction bases numbered 8, after V lost 3 bases and J lost 5 bases. The CDR3 totals 16 residues. The germline V gene encodes CDR1 KGHDR and CDR2 SFDVKD. The CDR3 DNA reads as TGTGCCACCAGTGATCCCGGGACAGGGGTTGACGAGACCCAGTACTTC. Its translation is CATSDPGTGVDETQYF.

The CDR3 loop reads CASSLAGLAGETQYF. The CDR3 bases are TGTGCCAGCAGCTTAGCGGGACTAGCGGGAGAGACCCAGTACTTC. The chain joins TRBV7-9 to TRBJ2-5; TRBD2 agrees at 12 bases. J gave up 4 bases and V 0 bases, and 0 bases lay outside the gene matches. The CDR3 runs to 15 residues. Germline V gene data show CDR1 as SEHNR and CDR2 as FQNEAQ (reference sequence).

The chain uses TRBV14 and TRBJ1-5; D remains unclear. The germline gives CDR1 SGHDN, CDR2 FVKESK. V was pared by 3 bases and J by 9 bases, with 15 bases between. This CDR3 is built from 14 residues. The DNA for the CDR3 is TGTGCCAGCAGCCACCGAGCCCCAACGCGGCCCCAGCATTTT. This encodes CASSHRAPTRPQHF.

J is TRBJ1-1 and V is TRBV27, with 7 nucleotides matching TRBD1. The CDR3 loop spans 15 amino acids. Germline V lookup: CDR1 MNHEY, CDR2 SMNVEV (reference sequence). The V gene end was trimmed by 7 bases and the J gene end by 0 bases; junction bases not matched to a gene: 8. CDR3 protein: CASTRQGNMNTEAFF. CDR3 coding DNA: TGTGCCAGCACCCGACAGGGAAACATGAACACTGAAGCTTTCTTT.

The chain couples TRBV14 to TRBJ2-5, with 7 bases fitting TRBD2. The CDR3 is 15 amino acids. Germline values: CDR1 SGHDN, CDR2 FVKESK. The V gene end was trimmed by 4 bases and the J gene end by 2 bases; junction bases not matched to a gene: 7. The CDR3 loop is CASSLSWGGQETQYF. For the CDR3, the DNA is TGTGCCAGCAGCCTGAGCTGGGGGGGACAAGAGACCCAGTACTTC.

The chain is built from TRBV4-1 and TRBJ2-5, with 10 bases identical to TRBD2. J lost 5 bases, V lost 5 bases, and 8 bases had no gene match. The CDR3 loop spans 15 amino acids. Germline assignment: CDR1 MGHRA and CDR2 YSYEKL. Here the CDR3 reads CASSISGREGETQYF. The CDR3 nucleotides read TGCGCCAGCAGCATAAGCGGGAGGGAGGGGGAGACCCAGTACTTC.

V is TRBV19 and J is TRBJ2-7; TRBD1 agrees at 8 bases. In germline, CDR1 is LNHDA, CDR2 SQIVND (reference sequence). The CDR3 has 15 residues. J was trimmed by 1 base and V by 8 bases; bases with no gene match: 10. CDR3 DNA: TGTGCCAGTCGACCCGGGACAGGACTGTCCTACGAGCAGTACTTC. Translating gives CASRPGTGLSYEQYF.

This sequence joins TRBV18 and TRBJ2-1; TRBD2 matches at 10 bases. Germline V CDR1 and CDR2: KGHSH, LQKENI. The trim removed 2 bases at V and 7 bases at J, leaving 5 bases unmatched. The CDR3 is 15 amino acids. This chain's CDR3 is CASSPYTSGTNEQFF. In DNA, the CDR3 is TGTGCCAGCTCACCATACACTAGCGGGACAAATGAGCAGTTCTTC.

The V call is TRBV28, the J call TRBJ2-6, with a tentative D call TRBD1 (6 bases). The CDR3 covers 17 residues. With 3 bases removed from V and 0 bases from J, the gap between germline ends came to 12 bases. The germline CDR1 and CDR2 sequences are MDHEN and SYDVKM. The CDR3 reads CASSFPNRASGANVLTF. Written as DNA, the CDR3 is TGTGCCAGCAGTTTCCCCAACAGGGCCTCTGGGGCCAACGTCCTGACTTTC.

The chain is built from TRBV30 and TRBJ2-3; 7 nucleotides agree with TRBD2. After removal of 3 bases from V and 1 base from J, the junction contained 4 bases not matched to a gene. The V gene's germline CDR1 is GTSNPN and CDR2 SVGIG (reference sequence). The CDR3 sequence is 14 residues long. The CDR3 sequence: CAWRDREGTDTQYF. CDR3 nucleotides: TGTGCCTGGAGAGACCGGGAGGGCACAGATACGCAGTATTTT.

This clone was seen more than once but under ten times. The chain employs TRBV28 and TRBJ1-2, with 7 nucleotides matching TRBD1. The V and J ends lost 7 bases and 10 bases, in that order; junction bases with no gene match: 9. The germline V gene has CDR1 MDHEN and CDR2 SYDVKM. The CDR3 spans 12 residues. The CDR3 loop reads CASNTNRGSYTF. CDR3 DNA: TGTGCCAGCAATACAAACAGGGGATCCTACACCTTC.